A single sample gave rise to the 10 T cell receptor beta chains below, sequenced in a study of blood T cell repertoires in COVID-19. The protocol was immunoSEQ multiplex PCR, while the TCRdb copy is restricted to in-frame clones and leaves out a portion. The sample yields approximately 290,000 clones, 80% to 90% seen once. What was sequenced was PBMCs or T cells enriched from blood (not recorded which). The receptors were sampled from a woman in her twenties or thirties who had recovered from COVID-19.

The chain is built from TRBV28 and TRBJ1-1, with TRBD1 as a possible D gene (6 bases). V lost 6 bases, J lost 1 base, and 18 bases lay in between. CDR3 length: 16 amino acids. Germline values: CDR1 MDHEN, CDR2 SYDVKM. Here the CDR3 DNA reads TGTGCCAGCAGCAAACACCAGGGGAGCTGGAACACTGAAGCTTTCTTT. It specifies CASSKHQGSWNTEAFF.

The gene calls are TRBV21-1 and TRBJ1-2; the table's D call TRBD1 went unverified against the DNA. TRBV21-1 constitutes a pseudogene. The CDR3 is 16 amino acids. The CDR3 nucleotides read TGTGCCAGCAGCAAAGACGGAGGACAGCACCCCTATGGCTACACCTTC. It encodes CASSKDGGQHPYGYTF.

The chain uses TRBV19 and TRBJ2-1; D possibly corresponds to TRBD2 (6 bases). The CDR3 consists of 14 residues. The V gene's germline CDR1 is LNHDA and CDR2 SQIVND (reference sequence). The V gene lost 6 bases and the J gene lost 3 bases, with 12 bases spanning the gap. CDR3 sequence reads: CASRPGLIYNEQFF. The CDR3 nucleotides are TGTGCCAGTAGGCCGGGACTCATCTACAATGAGCAGTTCTTC.

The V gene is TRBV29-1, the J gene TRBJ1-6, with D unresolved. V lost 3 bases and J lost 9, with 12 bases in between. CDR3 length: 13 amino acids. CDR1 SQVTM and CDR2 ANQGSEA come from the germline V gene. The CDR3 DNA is TGCAGCGTTGAGTCGGGGTCGGGTTCACCCCTCCACTTT. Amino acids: CSVESGSGSPLHF.

The CDR3 loop reads CASSRDRALNYGYTF. The CDR3 DNA sequence: TGCGCCAGCAGCAGGGACAGGGCACTTAACTATGGCTACACCTTC. The rearrangement links TRBV5-1 to TRBJ1-2, with 9 bases lining up with TRBD1. This CDR3 is built from 15 residues. Germline lookup yields CDR1 SGHRS and CDR2 YFSETQ. J gave up 1 base and V 4 bases, and 5 bases lay outside the gene matches.

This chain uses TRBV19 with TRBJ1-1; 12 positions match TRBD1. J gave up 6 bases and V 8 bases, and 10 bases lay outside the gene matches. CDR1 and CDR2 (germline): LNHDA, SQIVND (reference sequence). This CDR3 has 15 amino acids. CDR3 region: CASHLSGQGAPEAFF. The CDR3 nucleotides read TGTGCCAGTCACCTCTCGGGACAGGGGGCACCTGAAGCTTTCTTT.

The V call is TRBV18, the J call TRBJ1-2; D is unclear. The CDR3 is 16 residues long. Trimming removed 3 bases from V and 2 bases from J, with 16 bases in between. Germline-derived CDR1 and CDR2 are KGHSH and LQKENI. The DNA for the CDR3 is TGTGCCAGCTCACCTAATAACGCAGGAACCAACTATGGCTACACCTTC. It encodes CASSPNNAGTNYGYTF. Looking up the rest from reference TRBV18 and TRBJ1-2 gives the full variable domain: NAGVMQNPRHLVRRRGQEARLRCSPMKGHSHVYWYRQLPEEGLKFMVYLQKENIIDESGMPKERFSAEFPKEGPSILRIQQVVRGDSAAYFCASSPNNAGTNYGYTFGSGTRLTVV.

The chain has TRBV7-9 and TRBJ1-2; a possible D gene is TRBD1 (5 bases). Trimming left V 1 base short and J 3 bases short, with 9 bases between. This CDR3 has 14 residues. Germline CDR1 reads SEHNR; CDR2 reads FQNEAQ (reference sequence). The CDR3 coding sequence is TGTGCCAGCAGCTTAGAAACGGGGGACTATGGCTACACCTTC. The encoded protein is CASSLETGDYGYTF.

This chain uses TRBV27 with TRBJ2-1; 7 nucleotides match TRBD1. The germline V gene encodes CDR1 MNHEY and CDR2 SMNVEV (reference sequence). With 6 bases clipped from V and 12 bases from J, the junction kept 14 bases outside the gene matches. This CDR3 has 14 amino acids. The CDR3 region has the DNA TGTGCCAGCAGCAGAGACGGGACAGTTGGGCGGCAGTTCTTC. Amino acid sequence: CASSRDGTVGRQFF.

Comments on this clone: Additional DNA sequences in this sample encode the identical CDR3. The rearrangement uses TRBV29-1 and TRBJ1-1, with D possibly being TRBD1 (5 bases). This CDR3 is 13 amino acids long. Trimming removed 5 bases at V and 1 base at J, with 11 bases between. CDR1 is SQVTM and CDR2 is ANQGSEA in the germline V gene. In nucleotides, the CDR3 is TGCAGCGTTTCCGGCAGGGCGAACACTGAAGCTTTCTTT. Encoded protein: CSVSGRANTEAFF.